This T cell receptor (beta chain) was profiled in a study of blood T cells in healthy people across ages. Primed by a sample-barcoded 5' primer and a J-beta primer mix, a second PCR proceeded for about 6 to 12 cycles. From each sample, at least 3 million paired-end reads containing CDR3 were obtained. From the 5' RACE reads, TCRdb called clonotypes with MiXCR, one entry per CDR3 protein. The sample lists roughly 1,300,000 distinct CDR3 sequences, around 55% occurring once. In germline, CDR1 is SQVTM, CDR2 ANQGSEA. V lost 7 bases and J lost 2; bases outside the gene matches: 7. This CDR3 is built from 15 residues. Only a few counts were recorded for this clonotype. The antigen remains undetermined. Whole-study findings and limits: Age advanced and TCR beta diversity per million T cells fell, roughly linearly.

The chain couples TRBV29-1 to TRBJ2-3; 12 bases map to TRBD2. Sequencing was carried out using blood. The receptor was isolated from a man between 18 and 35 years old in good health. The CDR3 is CSGQTSGSPTDTQYF. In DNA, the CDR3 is TGCAGCGGCCAGACTAGCGGGAGCCCCACAGATACGCAGTATTTT.